This entry lists 12 T cell receptor beta chains sequenced from one sample in a study of blood T cell repertoires in COVID-19. The data were produced by immunoSEQ multiplex PCR, yet TCRdb's version contains in-frame clones alone and is incomplete. This sample yields over 250,000 clones, of which 65% to 90% are seen a single time; approximately 5.1% belongs to the top ten. Sequencing used peripheral blood. These receptors were collected from a man aged 50 to 60 with active or convalescent COVID-19.

The V call is TRBV5-1, the J call TRBJ1-4; the D is unclear. Trimming cost V 4 bases and J 3 bases, with 13 bases left between them. This CDR3 spans 15 amino acids. Germline loops: CDR1 SGHRS, CDR2 YFSETQ. The CDR3 loop is CASSPLPVSNEKLFF. Here the CDR3 DNA reads TGCGCCAGCAGCCCCCTCCCGGTATCTAATGAAAAACTGTTTTTT.

This clone was seen only once. The chain uses TRBV7-2 and TRBJ2-3; D may be TRBD1 (5 bases). The germline V and J ends were trimmed by 5 bases and 1 base, with 13 bases remaining between them. This CDR3 has 15 residues. Germline V CDR1 and CDR2: SGHTA, FQGNSA. CDR3 sequence (DNA): TGTGCCAGCAGCAATCCAGGGTCACGCACAGATACGCAGTATTTT. Encoded protein: CASSNPGSRTDTQYF.

This chain joins TRBV5-8 and TRBJ2-1, with D possibly being TRBD2 (5 bases). V was shortened by 1 base and J by 10 bases, with 12 bases between the two germline ends. Germline CDR1 is SGHTS and CDR2 is YDEGEE. CDR3 length: 13 residues. The CDR3 DNA is TGTGCCAGCAGCTTGAGCGGAACGTGGGAGCAGTTCTTC. It translates to CASSLSGTWEQFF.

This clone showed up just once. The CDR3 coding sequence is TGTGCCAGCAGCTTGGGGTGGGGGCGATCGCGGACCGGGGAGCTGTTTTTT. Residues: CASSLGWGRSRTGELFF. The rearrangement links TRBV5-6 to TRBJ2-2, with a possible D match to TRBD1 (6 bases). V gave up 0 bases and J gave up 5 bases, with 17 bases separating them. This CDR3 has 17 residues. Germline V lookup: CDR1 SGHDT, CDR2 YYEEEE. The full variable domain, in which reference TRBV5-6 and TRBJ2-2 provide the parts outside the CDR3, is DAGVTQSPTHLIKTRGQQVTLRCSPKSGHDTVSWYQQALGQGPQFIFQYYEEEERQRGNFPDRFSGHQFPNYSSELNVNALLLGDSALYLCASSLGWGRSRTGELFFGEGSRLTVL.

The gene calls are TRBV19 and TRBJ2-1; 9 bases map to TRBD2. V lost 7 bases to trimming and J lost 0 bases; unmatched junction nucleotides: 4. The CDR3 contains 15 residues. Germline assignment: CDR1 LNHDA and CDR2 SQIVND (reference sequence). The CDR3 DNA sequence: TGTGCCAGTAACGTACTAGCGGGCTCCTACAATGAGCAGTTCTTC. Its translation: CASNVLAGSYNEQFF.

V usage is TRBV6-5 and J usage is TRBJ2-2; tentatively, D is TRBD1 (5 bases). This CDR3 region has 16 residues. V lost 2 bases, J lost 6 bases, and 16 bases lay in between. Looked up from germline, CDR1 is MNHEY and CDR2 is SVGAGI. Here the CDR3 DNA reads TGTGCCAGCAGTTACGGCCACGGACACGGTTCCGGGGAGCTGTTTTTT. It specifies CASSYGHGHGSGELFF.

This chain joins TRBV4-2 and TRBJ2-7; weak D call: TRBD2 (5 bases). V shed 0 bases and J shed 3 bases, with 18 bases lying between them. CDR1 is LGHNA and CDR2 is YNFKEQ in the germline V gene. This CDR3 has 17 residues. This chain's CDR3 is CASSQDSGGGFRYEQYF. CDR3 in DNA: TGTGCCAGCAGCCAAGATTCAGGTGGAGGTTTCCGCTACGAGCAGTACTTC.

The chain joins TRBV27 to TRBJ1-4; D unclear. The CDR3 sequence is 15 residues long. The germline V gene encodes CDR1 MNHEY and CDR2 SMNVEV (reference sequence). The V and J ends lost 0 bases and 3 bases respectively, with 8 bases between them. The CDR3 sequence is CASSLSLGANEKLFF. The CDR3 DNA sequence: TGTGCCAGCAGTTTATCTCTCGGGGCTAATGAAAAACTGTTTTTT.

The CDR3 reads CASSPGLGVGYQETQYF. As DNA, the CDR3 is TGCGCCAGCAGCCCTGGACTTGGGGTTGGCTACCAAGAGACCCAGTACTTC. The chain is built from TRBV5-1 and TRBJ2-5; tentative D call: TRBD2 (5 bases). V was shortened by 4 bases and J by 0 bases, with 19 bases between the two germline ends. CDR1 and CDR2 from the germline V gene are SGHRS and YFSETQ. CDR3 size: 17 residues.

V usage is TRBV9 and J usage is TRBJ1-2, with D uncertain. The CDR3 loop spans 15 amino acids. CDR1 SGDLS and CDR2 YYNGEE come from the germline V gene. V was cut by 0 bases and J by 7 bases, with 16 bases left in between. CDR3 sequence (DNA): TGTGCCAGCAGCGTAGTCGGTCTCCCACAGTCTGGCTACACCTTC. It translates to CASSVVGLPQSGYTF. Looking up the rest from reference TRBV9 and TRBJ1-2 gives the full variable domain: DSGVTQTPKHLITATGQRVTLRCSPRSGDLSVYWYQQSLDQGLQFLIQYYNGEERAKGNILERFSAQQFPDLHSELNLSSLELGDSALYFCASSVVGLPQSGYTFGSGTRLTVV.

The chain is built from TRBV5-4 and TRBJ1-2; 9 nucleotides match TRBD1. CDR1 and CDR2 (germline): SGHNT, YYREEE (reference sequence). Unmatched junction bases numbered 10, after V lost 1 base and J lost 3 bases. This CDR3 is built from 17 residues. CDR3 loop: CASSLPPGTGKDYGYTF. For the CDR3, the DNA is TGTGCCAGCAGCTTGCCCCCCGGGACAGGGAAAGACTATGGCTACACCTTC.

J is TRBJ2-1 and V is TRBV28; the match to TRBD2 covers 8 bases. V gave up 1 base and J gave up 4 bases; unmatched junction bases: 3. Germline assignment: CDR1 MDHEN and CDR2 SYDVKM. The CDR3 spans 15 residues. The CDR3 bases are TGTGCCAGCAGTTTATACGGGAGGGGATACAATGAGCAGTTCTTC. Its protein is CASSLYGRGYNEQFF.